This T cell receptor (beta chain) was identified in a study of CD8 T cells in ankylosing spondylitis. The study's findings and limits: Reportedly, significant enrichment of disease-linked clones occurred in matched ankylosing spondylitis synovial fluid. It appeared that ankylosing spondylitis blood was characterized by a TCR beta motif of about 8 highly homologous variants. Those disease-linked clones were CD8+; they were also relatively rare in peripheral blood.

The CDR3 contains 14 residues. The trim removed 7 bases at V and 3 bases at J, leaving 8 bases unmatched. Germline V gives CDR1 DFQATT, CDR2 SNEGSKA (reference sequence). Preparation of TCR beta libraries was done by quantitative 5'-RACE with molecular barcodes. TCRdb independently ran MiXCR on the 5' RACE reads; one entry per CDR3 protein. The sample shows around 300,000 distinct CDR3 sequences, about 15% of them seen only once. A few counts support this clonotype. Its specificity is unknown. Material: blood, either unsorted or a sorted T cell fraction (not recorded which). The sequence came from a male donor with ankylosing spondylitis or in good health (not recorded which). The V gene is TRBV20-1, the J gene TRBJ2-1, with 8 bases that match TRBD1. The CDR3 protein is CSVLPGQVYNEQFF. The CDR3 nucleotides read TGCAGTGTCCTCCCGGGACAGGTCTACAATGAGCAGTTCTTC.